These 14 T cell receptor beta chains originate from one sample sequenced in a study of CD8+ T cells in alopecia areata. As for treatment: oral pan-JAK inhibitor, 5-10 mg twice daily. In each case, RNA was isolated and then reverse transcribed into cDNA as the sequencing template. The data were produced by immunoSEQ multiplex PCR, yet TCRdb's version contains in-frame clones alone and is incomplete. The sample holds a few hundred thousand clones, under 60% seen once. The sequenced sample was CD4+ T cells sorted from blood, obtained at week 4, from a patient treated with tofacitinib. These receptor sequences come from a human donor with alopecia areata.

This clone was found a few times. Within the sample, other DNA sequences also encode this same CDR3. The CDR3 coding sequence is TGTGCCTGGAGCCAAGCCGAAGCTTTCTTT. Protein sequence: CAWSQAEAFF. This chain connects TRBV30 to TRBJ1-1; D gene uncertain. Germline V gene lookup returns CDR1 GTSNPN and CDR2 SVGIG (reference sequence). The CDR3 has 10 amino acids. Trimming took 3 bases from V and 8 from J, leaving 7 bases between them. The full variable domain, in which reference TRBV30 and TRBJ1-1 provide the parts outside the CDR3, is SQTIHQWPATLVQPVGSPLSLECTVEGTSNPNLYWYRQAAGRGLQLLFYSVGIGQISSEVPQNLSASRPQDRQFILSSKKLLLSDSGFYLCAWSQAEAFFGQGTRLTVV.

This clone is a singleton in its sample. Here the CDR3 reads CASSLGQAIPNQPQHF. In nucleotides, the CDR3 is TGTGCCAGCAGTTTGGGACAGGCGATCCCGAATCAGCCCCAGCATTTT. The V and J genes are TRBV2 and TRBJ1-5; 8 bases line up with TRBD1. V shed 5 bases, J shed 4 bases, and the junction held 10 bases outside the gene matches. Germline loops: CDR1 SNHLY, CDR2 FYNNEI. CDR3 length equals 16 residues.

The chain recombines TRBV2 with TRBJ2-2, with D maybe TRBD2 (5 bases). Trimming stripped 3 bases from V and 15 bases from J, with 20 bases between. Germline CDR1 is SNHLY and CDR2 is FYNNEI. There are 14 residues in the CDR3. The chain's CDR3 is CASSDKRNTGVLFF. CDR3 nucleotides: TGTGCCAGCAGTGACAAACGGAACACCGGGGTTTTGTTTTTT.

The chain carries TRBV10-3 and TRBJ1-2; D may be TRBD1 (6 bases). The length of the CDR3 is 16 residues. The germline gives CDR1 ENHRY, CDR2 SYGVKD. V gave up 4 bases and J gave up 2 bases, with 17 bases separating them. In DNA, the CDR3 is TGTGCCATCAGTGTAAGCACACAGGGCCTCAACTATGGCTACACCTTC. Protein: CAISVSTQGLNYGYTF.

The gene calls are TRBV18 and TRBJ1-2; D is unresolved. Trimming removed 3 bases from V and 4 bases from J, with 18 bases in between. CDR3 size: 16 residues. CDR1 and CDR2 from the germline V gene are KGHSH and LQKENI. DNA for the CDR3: TGTGCCAGCTCACCGCAGAAGGCAGCGGGCGGCTATGGCTACACCTTC. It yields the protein CASSPQKAAGGYGYTF.

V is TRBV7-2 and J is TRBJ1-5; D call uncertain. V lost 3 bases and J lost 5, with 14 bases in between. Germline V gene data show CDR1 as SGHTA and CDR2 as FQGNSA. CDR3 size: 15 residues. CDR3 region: CASSFVRKADQPQHF. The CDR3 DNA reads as TGTGCCAGCAGCTTCGTTAGGAAAGCGGATCAGCCCCAGCATTTT.

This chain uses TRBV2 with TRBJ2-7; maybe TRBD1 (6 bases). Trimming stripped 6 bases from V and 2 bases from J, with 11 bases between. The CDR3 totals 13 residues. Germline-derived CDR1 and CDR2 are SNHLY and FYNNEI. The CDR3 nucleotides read TGTGCCAGCAGCACGGACAGAGCCTACGAGCAGTACTTC. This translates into CASSTDRAYEQYF.

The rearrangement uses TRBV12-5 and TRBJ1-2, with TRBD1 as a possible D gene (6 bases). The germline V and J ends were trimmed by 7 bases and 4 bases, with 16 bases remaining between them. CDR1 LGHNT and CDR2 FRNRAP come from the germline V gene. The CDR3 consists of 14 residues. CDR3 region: CASAPTGGGYGYTF. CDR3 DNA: TGTGCTAGTGCCCCGACAGGAGGGGGCTATGGCTACACCTTC. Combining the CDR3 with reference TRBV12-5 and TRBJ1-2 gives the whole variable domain DARVTQTPRHKVTEMGQEVTMRCQPILGHNTVFWYRQTMMQGLELLAYFRNRAPLDDSGMPKDRFSAEMPDATLATLKIQPSEPRDSAVYFCASAPTGGGYGYTFGSGTRLTVV.

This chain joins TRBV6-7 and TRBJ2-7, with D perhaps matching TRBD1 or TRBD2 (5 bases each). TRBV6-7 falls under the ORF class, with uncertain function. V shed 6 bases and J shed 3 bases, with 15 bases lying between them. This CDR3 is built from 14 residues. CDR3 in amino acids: CASSPLRGVYEQYF. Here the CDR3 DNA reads TGTGCCAGCAGCCCTCTCCGAGGGGTCTACGAGCAGTACTTC.

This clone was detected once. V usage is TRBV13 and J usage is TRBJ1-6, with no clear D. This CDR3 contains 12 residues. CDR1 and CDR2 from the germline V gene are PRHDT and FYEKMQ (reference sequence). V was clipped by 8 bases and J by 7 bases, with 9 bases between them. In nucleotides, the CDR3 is TGTGCCAGCTGTCTGGCCAATTCACCCCTCCACTTT. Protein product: CASCLANSPLHF.

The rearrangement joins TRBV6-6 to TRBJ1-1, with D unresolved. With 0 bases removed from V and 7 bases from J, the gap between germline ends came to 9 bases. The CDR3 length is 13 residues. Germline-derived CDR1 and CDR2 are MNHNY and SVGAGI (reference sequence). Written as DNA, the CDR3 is TGTGCCAGCAGTTACTCGGGGATTAGTGAAGCTTTCTTT. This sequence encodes CASSYSGISEAFF.

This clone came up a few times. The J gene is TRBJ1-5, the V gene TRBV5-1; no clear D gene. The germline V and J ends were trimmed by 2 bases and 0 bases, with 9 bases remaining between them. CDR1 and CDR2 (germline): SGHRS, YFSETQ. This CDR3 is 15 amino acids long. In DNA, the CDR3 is TGCGCCAGCAGCTTATCCGGCGTTAGCAATCAGCCCCAGCATTTT. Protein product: CASSLSGVSNQPQHF.

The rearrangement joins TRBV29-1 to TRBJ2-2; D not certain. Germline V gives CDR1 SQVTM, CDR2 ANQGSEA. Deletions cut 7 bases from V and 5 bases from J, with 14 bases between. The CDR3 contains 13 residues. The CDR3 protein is CSASGRVTGELFF. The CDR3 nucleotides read TGCAGCGCTTCGGGTCGGGTTACCGGGGAGCTGTTTTTT.

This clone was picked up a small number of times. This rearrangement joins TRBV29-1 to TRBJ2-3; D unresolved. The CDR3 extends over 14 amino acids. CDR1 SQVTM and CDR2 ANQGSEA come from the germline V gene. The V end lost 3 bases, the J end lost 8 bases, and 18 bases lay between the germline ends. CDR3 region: CSVEVARGSGTQYF. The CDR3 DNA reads TGCAGCGTTGAGGTGGCCCGAGGCTCCGGTACGCAGTATTTT.